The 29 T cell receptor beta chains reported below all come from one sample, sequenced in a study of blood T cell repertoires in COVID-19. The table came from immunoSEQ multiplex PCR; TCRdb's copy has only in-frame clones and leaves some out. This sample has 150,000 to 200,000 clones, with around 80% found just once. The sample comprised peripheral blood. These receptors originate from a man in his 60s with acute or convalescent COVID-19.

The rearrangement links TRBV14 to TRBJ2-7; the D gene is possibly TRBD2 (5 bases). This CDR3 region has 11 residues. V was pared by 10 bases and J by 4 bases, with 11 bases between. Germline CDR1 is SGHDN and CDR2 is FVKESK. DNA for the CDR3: TGTGCCACCTCCACGGGATACGAGCAGTACTTC. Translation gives CATSTGYEQYF.

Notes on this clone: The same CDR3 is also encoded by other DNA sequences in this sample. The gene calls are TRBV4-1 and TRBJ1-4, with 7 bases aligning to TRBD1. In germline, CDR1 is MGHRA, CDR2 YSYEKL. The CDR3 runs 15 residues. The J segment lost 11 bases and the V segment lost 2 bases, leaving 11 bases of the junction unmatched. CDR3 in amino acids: CASSQPRSGGHKLFF. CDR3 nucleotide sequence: TGCGCCAGCAGCCAACCAAGATCAGGGGGGCATAAACTGTTTTTT.

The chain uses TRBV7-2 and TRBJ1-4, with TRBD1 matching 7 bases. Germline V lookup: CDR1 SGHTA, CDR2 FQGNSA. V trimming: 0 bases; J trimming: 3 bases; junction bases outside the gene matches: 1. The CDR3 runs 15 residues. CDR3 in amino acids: CASSLATGSNEKLFF. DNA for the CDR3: TGTGCCAGCAGCTTAGCGACAGGGTCTAATGAAAAACTGTTTTTT.

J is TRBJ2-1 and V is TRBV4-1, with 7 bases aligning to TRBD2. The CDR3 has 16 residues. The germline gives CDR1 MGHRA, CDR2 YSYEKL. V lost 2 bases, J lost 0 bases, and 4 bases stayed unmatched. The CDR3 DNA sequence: TGCGCCAGCAGCCAACAAGCGGGGAGCTCCTACAATGAGCAGTTCTTC. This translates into CASSQQAGSSYNEQFF.

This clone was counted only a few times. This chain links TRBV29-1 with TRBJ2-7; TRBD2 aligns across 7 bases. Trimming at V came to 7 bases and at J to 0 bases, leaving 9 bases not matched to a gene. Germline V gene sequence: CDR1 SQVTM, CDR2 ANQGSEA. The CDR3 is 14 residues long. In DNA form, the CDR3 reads TGCAGCGCACACGATAGCGGGCCCTCCTACGAGCAGTACTTC. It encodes CSAHDSGPSYEQYF.

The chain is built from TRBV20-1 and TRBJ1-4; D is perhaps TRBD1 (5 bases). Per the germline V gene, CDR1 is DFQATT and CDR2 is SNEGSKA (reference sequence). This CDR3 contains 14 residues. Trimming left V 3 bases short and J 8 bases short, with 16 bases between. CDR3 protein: CSASRVSGGEKLFF. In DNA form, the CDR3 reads TGCAGTGCTAGTAGGGTTTCCGGGGGGGAAAAACTGTTTTTT.

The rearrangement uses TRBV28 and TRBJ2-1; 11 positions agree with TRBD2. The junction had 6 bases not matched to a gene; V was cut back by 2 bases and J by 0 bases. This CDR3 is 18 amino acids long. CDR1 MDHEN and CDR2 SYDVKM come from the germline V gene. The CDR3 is CASSLPLGLAGSYNEQFF. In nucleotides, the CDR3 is TGTGCCAGCAGTTTACCTCTAGGACTAGCGGGCTCCTACAATGAGCAGTTCTTC.

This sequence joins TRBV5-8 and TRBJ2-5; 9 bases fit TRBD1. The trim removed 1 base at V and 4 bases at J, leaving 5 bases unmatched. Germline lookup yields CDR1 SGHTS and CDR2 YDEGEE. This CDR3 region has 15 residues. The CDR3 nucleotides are TGTGCCAGCAGCTTGTCACTGACAGGGGGAGAGACCCAGTACTTC. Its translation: CASSLSLTGGETQYF.

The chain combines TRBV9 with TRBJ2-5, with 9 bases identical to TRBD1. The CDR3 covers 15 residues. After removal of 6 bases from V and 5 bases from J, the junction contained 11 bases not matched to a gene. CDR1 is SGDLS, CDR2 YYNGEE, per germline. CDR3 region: CASNRGQGFRETQYF. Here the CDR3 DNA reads TGTGCCAGCAATAGGGGACAGGGATTTCGGGAGACCCAGTACTTC.

The CDR3 bases are TGTGCCAGCAACGTCGGGGTGAACACTGAAGCTTTCTTT. It codes for CASNVGVNTEAFF. This chain links TRBV12-3 or TRBV12-4 with TRBJ1-1; D gene unclear. The V end lost 7 bases, the J end lost 0 bases, and 9 bases lay between the germline ends. The CDR3 contains 13 residues.

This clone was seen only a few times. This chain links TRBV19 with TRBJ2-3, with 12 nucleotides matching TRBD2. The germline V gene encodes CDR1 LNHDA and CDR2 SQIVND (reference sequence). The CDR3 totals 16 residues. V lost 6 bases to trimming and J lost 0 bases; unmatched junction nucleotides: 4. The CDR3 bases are TGTGCCAGTAGGGTAACTAGCGGGAGGAGCACAGATACGCAGTATTTT. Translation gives CASRVTSGRSTDTQYF.

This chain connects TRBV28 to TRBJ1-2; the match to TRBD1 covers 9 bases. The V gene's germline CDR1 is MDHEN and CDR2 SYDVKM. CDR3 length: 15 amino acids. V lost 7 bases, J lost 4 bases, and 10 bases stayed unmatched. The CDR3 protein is CASNTGTGPPYGYTF. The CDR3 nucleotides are TGTGCCAGCAATACCGGGACAGGGCCGCCCTATGGCTACACCTTC.

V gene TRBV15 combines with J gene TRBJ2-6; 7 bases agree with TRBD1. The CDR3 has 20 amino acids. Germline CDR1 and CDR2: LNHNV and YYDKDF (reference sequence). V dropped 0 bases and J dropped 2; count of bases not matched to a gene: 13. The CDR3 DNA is TGTGCCACCAGCAGAGACCTTGTCTGGACAGGAGAGCCTGGGGCCAACGTCCTGACTTTC. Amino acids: CATSRDLVWTGEPGANVLTF.

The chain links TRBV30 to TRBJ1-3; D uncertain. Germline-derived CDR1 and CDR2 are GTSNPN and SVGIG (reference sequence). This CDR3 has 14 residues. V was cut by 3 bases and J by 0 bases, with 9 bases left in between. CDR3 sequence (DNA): TGTGCCTGGAGCCGGAGTTTCTCTGGAAACACCATATATTTT. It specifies CAWSRSFSGNTIYF.

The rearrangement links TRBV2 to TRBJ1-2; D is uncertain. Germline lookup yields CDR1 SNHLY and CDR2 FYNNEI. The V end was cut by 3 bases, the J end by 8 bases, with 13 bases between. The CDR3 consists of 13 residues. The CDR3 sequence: CASSDRGRGGYTF. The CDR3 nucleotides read TGTGCCAGCAGTGACCGCGGTCGTGGAGGCTACACCTTC.

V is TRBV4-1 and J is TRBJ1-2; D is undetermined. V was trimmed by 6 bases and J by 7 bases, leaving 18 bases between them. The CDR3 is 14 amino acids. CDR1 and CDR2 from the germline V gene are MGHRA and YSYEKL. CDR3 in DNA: TGCGCCAGCAGTTCTCCTCCGCGCGGGTTTGGCTACACCTTC. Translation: CASSSPPRGFGYTF.

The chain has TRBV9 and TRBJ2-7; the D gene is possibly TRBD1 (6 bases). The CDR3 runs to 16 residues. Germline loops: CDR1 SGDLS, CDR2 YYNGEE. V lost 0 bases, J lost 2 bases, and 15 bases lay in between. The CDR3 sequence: CASSVEGWTDTYEQYF. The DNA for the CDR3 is TGTGCCAGCAGCGTAGAGGGATGGACAGACACCTACGAGCAGTACTTC.

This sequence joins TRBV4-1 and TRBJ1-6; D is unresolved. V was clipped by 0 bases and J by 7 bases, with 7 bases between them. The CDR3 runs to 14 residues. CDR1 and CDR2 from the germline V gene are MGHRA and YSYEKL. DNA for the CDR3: TGCGCCAGCAGCCAAGAGGCAGTCAATTCACCCCTCCACTTT. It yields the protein CASSQEAVNSPLHF.

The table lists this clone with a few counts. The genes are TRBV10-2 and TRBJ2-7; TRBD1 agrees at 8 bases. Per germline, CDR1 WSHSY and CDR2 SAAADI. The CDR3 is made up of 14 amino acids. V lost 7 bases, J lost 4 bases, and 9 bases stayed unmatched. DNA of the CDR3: TGCGCCAGCAACGGACAGGGTCCCGCATACGAGCAGTACTTC. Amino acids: CASNGQGPAYEQYF.

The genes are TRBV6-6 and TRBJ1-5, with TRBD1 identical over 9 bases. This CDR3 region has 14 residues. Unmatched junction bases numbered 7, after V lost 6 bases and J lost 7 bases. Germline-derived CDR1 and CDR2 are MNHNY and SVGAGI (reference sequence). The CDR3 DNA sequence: TGTGCCAGCAGCCAGGGACAGGGTGGCCAGCCCCAGCATTTT. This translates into CASSQGQGGQPQHF.

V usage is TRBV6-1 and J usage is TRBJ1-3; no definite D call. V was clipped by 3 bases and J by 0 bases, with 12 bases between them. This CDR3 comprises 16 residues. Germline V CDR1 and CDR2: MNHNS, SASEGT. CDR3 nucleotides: TGTGCCAGCAGTGAGGCGGTCAACCACTCTGGAAACACCATATATTTT. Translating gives CASSEAVNHSGNTIYF.

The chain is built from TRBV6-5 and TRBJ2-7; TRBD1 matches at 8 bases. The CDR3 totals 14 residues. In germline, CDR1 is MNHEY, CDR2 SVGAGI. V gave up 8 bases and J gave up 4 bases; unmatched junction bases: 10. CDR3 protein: CASSTGARSYEQYF. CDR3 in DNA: TGTGCCAGCTCGACAGGGGCCAGATCTTACGAGCAGTACTTC.

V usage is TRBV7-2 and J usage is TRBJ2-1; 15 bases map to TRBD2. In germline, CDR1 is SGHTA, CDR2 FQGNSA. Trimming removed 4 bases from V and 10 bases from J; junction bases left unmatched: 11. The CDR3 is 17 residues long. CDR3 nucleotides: TGTGCCAGCAGCTCCCGGACTAGCGGGAGGGCCTTTGGGGAGCAGTTCTTC. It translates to CASSSRTSGRAFGEQFF.

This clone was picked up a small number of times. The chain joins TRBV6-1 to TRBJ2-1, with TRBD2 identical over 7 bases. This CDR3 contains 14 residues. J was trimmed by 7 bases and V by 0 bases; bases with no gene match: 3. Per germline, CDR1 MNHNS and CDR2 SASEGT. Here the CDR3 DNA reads TGTGCCAGCAGTGAAGCGGGAGGGTGGAATGAGCAGTTCTTC. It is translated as CASSEAGGWNEQFF.

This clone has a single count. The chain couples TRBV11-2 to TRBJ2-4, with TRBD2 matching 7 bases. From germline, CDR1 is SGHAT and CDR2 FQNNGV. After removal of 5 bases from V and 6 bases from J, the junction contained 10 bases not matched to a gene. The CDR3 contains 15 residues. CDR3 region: CASSTRASGLNIQYF. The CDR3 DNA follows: TGTGCCAGCAGCACGCGGGCTAGCGGATTAAACATTCAGTACTTC.

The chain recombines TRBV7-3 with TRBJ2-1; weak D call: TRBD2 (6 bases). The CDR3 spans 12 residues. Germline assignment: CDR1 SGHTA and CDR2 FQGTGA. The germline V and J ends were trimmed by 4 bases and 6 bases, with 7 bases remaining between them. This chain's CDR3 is CASSSSVNEQFF. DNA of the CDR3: TGTGCCAGCAGCTCTAGCGTCAATGAGCAGTTCTTC.

The CDR3 DNA sequence: TGTGCCAGCAGCTTGGCCATCAATAATTCACCCCTCCACTTT. Translation: CASSLAINNSPLHF. The chain uses TRBV5-6 and TRBJ1-6; no firm D call. Germline CDR1 and CDR2: SGHDT and YYEEEE. This CDR3 has 14 amino acids. V gave up 0 bases and J gave up 5 bases, with 6 bases separating them.

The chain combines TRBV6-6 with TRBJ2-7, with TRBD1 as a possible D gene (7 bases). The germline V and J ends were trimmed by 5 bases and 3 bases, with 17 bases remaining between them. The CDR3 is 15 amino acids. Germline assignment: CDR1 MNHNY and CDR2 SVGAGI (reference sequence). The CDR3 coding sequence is TGTGCCAGCAGTAATCCCCCGCGGGACAGCTACGAGCAGTACTTC. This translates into CASSNPPRDSYEQYF.

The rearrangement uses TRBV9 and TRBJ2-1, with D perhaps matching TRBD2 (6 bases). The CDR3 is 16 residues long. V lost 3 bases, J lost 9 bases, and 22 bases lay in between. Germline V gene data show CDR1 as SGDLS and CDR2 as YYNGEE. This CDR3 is CASSAPIMPKAGEQFF. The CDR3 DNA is TGTGCCAGCAGCGCCCCTATAATGCCGAAAGCGGGTGAGCAGTTCTTC.